This T cell receptor (beta chain) was sequenced during a study of blood T cells in healthy people across ages. Whole-study results and caveats: The fall in TCR beta diversity per million T cells was roughly linear with age. Comparison with aged donors showed that long-lived donors had more naive CD4+ cells and higher diversity.

Alongside a J-beta primer mix, a sample-barcoded 5' primer served in a second PCR lasting about 7 to 12 cycles. The template-switch adaptor, which had 12 random nucleotides, put a tag on each cDNA molecule. TCRdb re-called the 5' RACE reads with MiXCR, one entry per CDR3 protein. The sample has approximately 1.5 million distinct CDR3 sequences; 40% to 45% are singletons. The germline V gene has CDR1 MNHEY and CDR2 SMNVEV (reference sequence). This CDR3 spans 14 amino acids. Details on this clonotype: What it recognizes is unknown.

The study drew donors from healthy Caucasian individuals in Russia aged roughly 6 to 100. Sequenced sample: blood. This TCR was sampled from a woman between 18 and 30 years old in good health. J is TRBJ2-5 and V is TRBV27; 8 positions agree with TRBD2. The DNA end favors TRBJ2-7, so the J call may be wrong. The CDR3 sequence: CASSFQREWGEQYF. CDR3 nucleotides: TGTGCCAGCAGTTTCCAGCGGGAGTGGGGCGAGCAGTACTTC.